One and the same sample provided the 24 T cell receptor beta chains below, sequenced in a study of brain T cells in children with intractable seizures (dated by TCRdb to about 2021). The meaning of the sample's time point label: resected brain tissue, or blood drawn just prior to surgery. Library preparation used the immunoSEQ multiplex PCR assay. TCRdb re-hosts the immuneACCESS table, in-frame sequences only. Its copies lack some clones; in the studies checked, an unresolved V gene accounts for under half of them, and the cause for the rest is not known. The sample profile shows about 76,000 clones; around 93% of them were found once. 1.5% of the sample goes to the ten largest clones. The material was peripheral blood, obtained at surgery. Source of these receptors: a boy under two years old with tuberous sclerosis and intractable seizures.

This clone was observed once. The V call is TRBV12-3 or TRBV12-4, the J call TRBJ2-7, with D maybe TRBD2 (5 bases). Trimming left V 8 bases short and J 4 bases short, with 9 bases between. The CDR3 extends over 11 amino acids. CDR3 in amino acids: CASGLMYEQYF. CDR3 sequence (DNA): TGTGCCAGCGGACTCATGTACGAGCAGTACTTC.

This clone was seen just once. The CDR3 nucleotides are TGTGCCAGCAGCCCCCGCGGGGAGAACACTGAAGCTTTCTTT. This encodes CASSPRGENTEAFF. The J gene is TRBJ1-1, the V gene TRBV11-3; D unresolved. The CDR3 extends over 14 amino acids. Germline V lookup: CDR1 SGHNT, CDR2 YENEEA. V was pared by 5 bases and J by 1 base, with 11 bases between. Based on the CDR3 plus reference TRBV11-3 and TRBJ1-1, the full variable domain is EAGVVQSPRYKIIEKKQPVAFWCNPISGHNTLYWYLQNLGQGPELLIRYENEEAVDDSQLPKDRFSAERLKGVDSTLKIQPAELGDSAVYLCASSPRGENTEAFFGQGTRLTVV.

The chain couples TRBV6-2 or TRBV6-3 to TRBJ2-3, with 8 positions matching TRBD1. The V segment lost 5 bases and the J segment 1 base; nucleotides outside the gene matches: 8. CDR3 length: 16 amino acids. The germline V gene encodes CDR1 MNHEY and CDR2 SVGEGT. This CDR3 is CASSQETGAGTDTQYF. Here the CDR3 DNA reads TGTGCCAGCAGTCAAGAGACAGGGGCCGGCACAGATACGCAGTATTTT.

This chain joins TRBV7-2 and TRBJ2-5; perhaps D is TRBD1 or TRBD2 (5 bases each). Germline assignment: CDR1 SGHTA and CDR2 FQGNSA. The CDR3 has 16 amino acids. Trimming stripped 2 bases from V and 0 bases from J, with 13 bases between. The DNA of the CDR3 is TGTGCCAGCAGCTTAATGATAGGGACGAACCAAGAGACCCAGTACTTC. Its protein product is CASSLMIGTNQETQYF.

The genes are TRBV6-5 and TRBJ2-6; D is undetermined. The CDR3 sequence is 11 residues long. Germline V gene sequence: CDR1 MNHEY, CDR2 SVGAGI. Deletions cut 9 bases from V and 2 bases from J, with 2 bases between. The CDR3: CARPGANVLTF. CDR3 nucleotide sequence: TGTGCCAGACCTGGGGCCAACGTCCTGACTTTC.

CDR3 coding DNA: TGTGCCAGCAGCTCACTGACGGCGAACACTGAAGCTTTCTTT. This codes for CASSSLTANTEAFF. The J gene is TRBJ1-1, the V gene TRBV7-8; no firm D call. V dropped 4 bases and J dropped 1 base, with 10 bases sitting between them. This CDR3 comprises 14 residues. CDR1 is SGHVS, CDR2 FQNEAQ, per germline.

The rearrangement joins TRBV5-1 to TRBJ2-2; the match to TRBD2 covers 10 bases. J lost 3 bases, V lost 1 base, and 9 bases had no gene match. Germline-derived CDR1 and CDR2 are SGHRS and YFSETQ. The CDR3 covers 18 residues. The CDR3 sequence is CASSLTAAGGRDTGELFF. DNA for the CDR3: TGCGCCAGCAGCTTGACTGCAGCGGGGGGGCGCGACACCGGGGAGCTGTTTTTT. Complete variable domain (other parts from reference TRBV5-1 and TRBJ2-2): KAGVTQTPRYLIKTRGQQVTLSCSPISGHRSVSWYQQTPGQGLQFLFEYFSETQRNKGNFPGRFSGRQFSNSRSEMNVSTLELGDSALYLCASSLTAAGGRDTGELFFGEGSRLTVL.

Remarks on this clone: A junction end diverges from the germline sequence, so it may reflect a read error. The gene calls are TRBV11-2 and TRBJ2-7; TRBD2 agrees at 8 bases. The CDR3 is made up of 11 amino acids. The germline V gene has CDR1 SGHAT and CDR2 FQNNGV. DNA for the CDR3: TGTGCCAGCAGCTCTCAGGGGACTAGACTATTC. Protein sequence: CASSSQGTRLF.

The chain is built from TRBV19 and TRBJ2-1, with a possible D match to TRBD2 (6 bases). Germline V CDR1 and CDR2: LNHDA, SQIVND (reference sequence). The V end lost 10 bases, the J end lost 0 bases, and 13 bases lay between the germline ends. The CDR3 contains 14 residues. CDR3: CATNRGSSYNEQFF. The CDR3, as DNA: TGTGCCACCAACCGGGGGAGCTCCTACAATGAGCAGTTCTTC.

The chain joins TRBV28 to TRBJ1-3, with TRBD1 matching over 8 bases. The CDR3 is made up of 15 amino acids. Germline values: CDR1 MDHEN, CDR2 SYDVKM. Losses at the gene ends were 10 bases for V and 1 base for J; bases not matched to a gene: 9. CDR3 sequence (DNA): TGTGCCACCGTAGCAGGGGGCCTTTCTGGAAACACCATATATTTT. Residues: CATVAGGLSGNTIYF.

The sample holds one count of this clone. The chain has TRBV21-1 and TRBJ2-7; the listed D gene, TRBD1, was not tested against the DNA. TRBV21-1 counts as a pseudogene. The CDR3 is made up of 17 amino acids. CDR3 amino acids: CASSGKPAGYRSNEQYF. CDR3 sequence (DNA): TGTGCCAGCAGCGGGAAACCGGCCGGTTACAGGTCGAACGAGCAGTACTTC.

The chain carries TRBV6-1 and TRBJ1-3; 7 bases align to TRBD1. The germline V gene encodes CDR1 MNHNS and CDR2 SASEGT. The CDR3 is 15 residues long. After removal of 3 bases from V and 2 bases from J, the junction contained 4 bases not matched to a gene. The CDR3 sequence is CASSDRGKAGNTIYF. CDR3 in DNA: TGTGCCAGCAGTGACAGGGGGAAGGCTGGAAACACCATATATTTT.

The chain has TRBV15 and TRBJ1-5, with D uncertain. The V gene lost 0 bases and the J gene lost 3 bases, with 9 bases spanning the gap. Looked up from germline, CDR1 is LNHNV and CDR2 is YYDKDF (reference sequence). CDR3 length: 15 amino acids. CDR3 nucleotides: TGTGCCACCAGCAGAGATCTTATAAACAATCAGCCCCAGCATTTT. Amino acid sequence: CATSRDLINNQPQHF.

The chain links TRBV19 to TRBJ1-5; possible D gene TRBD1, 6 bases. The germline V gene has CDR1 LNHDA and CDR2 SQIVND (reference sequence). CDR3 length: 18 amino acids. V dropped 6 bases and J dropped 3 bases, with 24 bases sitting between them. CDR3 amino acids: CASSPAGASNIPNQPQHF. DNA of the CDR3: TGTGCCAGTAGCCCTGCGGGGGCGAGCAACATACCCAATCAGCCCCAGCATTTT.

The J gene is TRBJ2-3, the V gene TRBV6-5; D gene ambiguous. The CDR3 has 14 residues. Germline CDR1 and CDR2: MNHEY and SVGAGI. Trimming cost V 2 bases and J 2 bases, with 8 bases left between them. Here the CDR3 reads CASSYAQPTDTQYF. CDR3 DNA sequence: TGTGCCAGCAGTTACGCTCAGCCCACAGATACGCAGTATTTT.

This clone appeared a few times. CDR3 protein: CASSKGQLTDTEAFF. The CDR3 nucleotides are TGTGCCAGCAGCAAGGGACAGCTTACAGACACTGAAGCTTTCTTT. The V call is TRBV5-4, the J call TRBJ1-1; 7 bases are a match to TRBD1. Germline V gene lookup returns CDR1 SGHNT and CDR2 YYREEE (reference sequence). V lost 4 bases to trimming and J lost 3 bases; unmatched junction nucleotides: 9. This CDR3 contains 15 residues.

The rearrangement joins TRBV2 to TRBJ1-3; 7 nucleotides agree with TRBD1. CDR3 length equals 18 residues. The V and J ends lost 1 base and 4 bases, in that order; junction bases with no gene match: 13. From germline, CDR1 is SNHLY and CDR2 FYNNEI. The CDR3 loop is CASSEGYLQGRGGNTIYF. DNA for the CDR3: TGTGCCAGCAGTGAAGGGTACCTACAGGGGCGGGGAGGAAACACCATATATTTT.

About this clone itself: The sample contains more than one DNA sequence encoding this CDR3. The chain is built from TRBV12-3 or TRBV12-4 and TRBJ2-5; D call uncertain. Trimming stripped 3 bases from V and 5 bases from J, with 4 bases between. This CDR3 has 11 residues. CDR3 protein: CASSLRETQYF. For the CDR3, the DNA is TGTGCCAGCAGTTTGAGGGAGACCCAGTACTTC.

The CDR3 DNA is TGCGCCAGCAGCTTGGCGGGCTATGGAATGAACACTGAAGCTTTCTTT. As protein: CASSLAGYGMNTEAFF. V is TRBV5-1 and J is TRBJ1-1; no reliable D call. The CDR3 runs to 16 residues. The V and J ends lost 0 bases and 0 bases respectively, with 12 bases between them. CDR1 is SGHRS and CDR2 is YFSETQ in the germline V gene.

The chain joins TRBV24-1 to TRBJ2-1; D is perhaps TRBD2 (5 bases). This CDR3 comprises 18 residues. The V end lost 3 bases, the J end lost 0 bases, and 17 bases lay between the germline ends. CDR1 and CDR2 (germline): KGHDR, SFDVKD. CDR3 DNA sequence: TGTGCCACCAGTGATCCCCGTGGCCAAGGACTCTCCTACAATGAGCAGTTCTTC. Translation: CATSDPRGQGLSYNEQFF.

This sequence joins TRBV6-1 and TRBJ2-5, with D perhaps assigned TRBD1 or TRBD2 (5 bases each). The ends were cut back, 3 bases at V and 5 bases at J, with 13 bases in the middle. Looked up from germline, CDR1 is MNHNS and CDR2 is SASEGT. The CDR3 is made up of 14 amino acids. CDR3 sequence reads: CASSDLGVLETQYF. CDR3 DNA: TGTGCCAGCAGTGATTTGGGGGTACTGGAGACCCAGTACTTC.

This sequence joins TRBV2 and TRBJ2-1, with TRBD2 matching over 7 bases. The germline gives CDR1 SNHLY, CDR2 FYNNEI. The V segment lost 6 bases and the J segment 6 bases; nucleotides outside the gene matches: 11. This CDR3 region has 15 residues. The CDR3 here is CASRVLATAPNEQFF. CDR3 bases: TGTGCCAGCAGAGTACTAGCGACCGCTCCCAATGAGCAGTTCTTC.

The chain is built from TRBV5-5 and TRBJ1-2; D is ambiguous. Trimming left V 1 base short and J 2 bases short, with 12 bases between. This CDR3 has 15 amino acids. The V gene's germline CDR1 is SGHKS and CDR2 YYEKEE (reference sequence). DNA for the CDR3: TGTGCCAGCAGCTTGAAAGCGCCCATAAACTATGGCTACACCTTC. The encoded protein is CASSLKAPINYGYTF.

The CDR3 loop is CASSQESGQSYEQYF. The CDR3 nucleotides are TGTGCCAGCAGCCAAGAGTCGGGCCAATCCTACGAGCAGTACTTC. The gene calls are TRBV14 and TRBJ2-7; D gene unclear. This CDR3 is built from 15 residues. Germline V gene lookup returns CDR1 SGHDN and CDR2 FVKESK. V gave up 0 bases and J gave up 1 base, with 10 bases separating them. The complete variable domain, with remaining parts taken from reference TRBV14 and TRBJ2-7, reads EAGVTQFPSHSVIEKGQTVTLRCDPISGHDNLYWYRRVMGKEIKFLLHFVKESKQDESGMPNNRFLAERTGGTYSTLKVQPAELEDSGVYFCASSQESGQSYEQYFGPGTRLTVT.